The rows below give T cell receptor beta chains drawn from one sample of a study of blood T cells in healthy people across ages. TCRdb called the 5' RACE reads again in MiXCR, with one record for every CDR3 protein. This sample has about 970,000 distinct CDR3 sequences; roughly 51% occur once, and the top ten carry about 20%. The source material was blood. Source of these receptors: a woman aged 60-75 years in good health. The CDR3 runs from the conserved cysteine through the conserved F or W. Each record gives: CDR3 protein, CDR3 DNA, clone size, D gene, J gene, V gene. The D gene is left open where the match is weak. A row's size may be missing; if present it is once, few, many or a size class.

CASSFGADSYEQYF	TGTGCCAGCAGCTTCGGGGCGGACTCCTACGAGCAGTACTTC	NA	NA	TRBJ2-7	TRBV7-9
CASSYEGAETQYF	TGCGCCAGCTCATATGAGGGTGCAGAGACCCAGTACTTC	NA	NA	TRBJ2-5	TRBV5-1
CASSKKSKDSSTDTQYF	TGTGCCAGCAGTAAGAAATCTAAAGACTCTAGCACAGATACGCAGTATTTT	few	NA	TRBJ2-3	TRBV6-1
CASNRGTGAYNEQFF	TGTGCCAGCAACCGCGGGACAGGGGCCTACAATGAGCAGTTCTTC	NA	TRBD1	TRBJ2-1	TRBV2
CASSLVAGSVGDTQYF	TGTGCCAGCAGCTTAGTGGCAGGAAGTGTTGGAGATACGCAGTATTTT	NA	NA	TRBJ2-3	TRBV7-9
CASRARVNEQFF	TGTGCCAGCCGGGCTAGGGTGAATGAGCAGTTCTTC	NA	NA	TRBJ2-1	TRBV28
CASFQNDQETQYF	TGCGCCAGCTTTCAAAACGACCAAGAGACCCAGTACTTC	NA	NA	TRBJ2-5	TRBV7-8
CASSQKTGVIVDNEQFF	TGCGCCAGCAGCCAGAAGACAGGGGTGATTGTCGACAATGAGCAGTTCTTC	NA	TRBD1	TRBJ2-1	TRBV5-1
CSARTRRGQETQYF	TGCAGTGCACGGACTCGCCGGGGGCAAGAGACCCAGTACTTC	NA	NA	TRBJ2-5	TRBV20-1
CASSSGQLYF	TGTGCCAGCAGTTCGGGACAGTTGTACTTC	NA	TRBD1	TRBJ2-7	TRBV12-3/TRBV12-4
CASISGGREYF	TGTGCCAGCATCTCTGGCGGACGAGAGTACTTC	few	NA	TRBJ2-7	TRBV27